The 7 T cell receptor beta chains below come from one sample, sequenced in a study of shared clonotypes between healthy human individuals. The protocol was immunoSEQ multiplex PCR, while the TCRdb copy is restricted to in-frame clones and leaves out a portion. The sample shows about 380,000 clones, around 96% of them seen only once. The sample taken for sequencing was memory CD8+ T cells sorted from blood. Subset denoted: CD45RO+ cells pooled with CCR7-negative TemRA cells. Source of these receptors: a young man in good health.

This clone was counted a single time. The chain employs TRBV5-1 and TRBJ1-1; TRBD1 matches at 8 bases. Losses at the gene ends were 8 bases for V and 8 bases for J; bases not matched to a gene: 11. Germline CDR1 reads SGHRS; CDR2 reads YFSETQ. The CDR3 has 13 residues. CDR3 sequence: CASSDRGRKEAFF. As DNA, the CDR3 is TGCGCCAGTTCCGACAGGGGTAGAAAAGAAGCTTTCTTT.

CDR3 bases: TGTGCCAGCAGCCCCTTAAAGGGGGACAATGAGCAGTTCTTC. The encoded protein is CASSPLKGDNEQFF. The chain joins TRBV7-9 to TRBJ2-1; TRBD1 might be the D (6 bases). The germline CDR1 and CDR2 sequences are SEHNR and FQNEAQ (reference sequence). V lost 5 bases to trimming and J lost 5 bases, with 13 bases between them. The CDR3 extends over 14 amino acids.

Of note for this clone: Other DNA variants within this sample encode the same CDR3. The J gene is TRBJ2-7, the V gene TRBV11-2; 9 nucleotides match TRBD1. The CDR3 covers 14 residues. Losses at the gene ends were 3 bases for V and 3 bases for J; bases not matched to a gene: 3. The V gene's germline CDR1 is SGHAT and CDR2 FQNNGV. CDR3 region: CASSFGTGSYEQYF. Written as DNA, the CDR3 is TGTGCCAGCAGCTTCGGGACAGGGAGCTACGAGCAGTACTTC.

The V gene is TRBV29-1, the J gene TRBJ1-1; 8 bases are a match to TRBD1. The germline V gene has CDR1 SQVTM and CDR2 ANQGSEA. The CDR3 sequence is 14 residues long. The CDR3 DNA reads TGCAGTGCCCACGCCGGGACAGGTAACACTGAAGCTTTCTTT. This gives the protein CSAHAGTGNTEAFF.

This rearrangement joins TRBV7-9 to TRBJ2-3; D gene uncertain. The germline V gene encodes CDR1 SEHNR and CDR2 FQNEAQ (reference sequence). The CDR3 has 17 residues. Between the trimmed V and J ends, which lost 1 base and 2 bases, there was a span of 16 bases. This chain's CDR3 is CASSLGLGSLLTDTQYF. The CDR3 DNA reads TGTGCCAGCAGCTTAGGATTGGGGTCCCTCCTCACAGATACGCAGTATTTT. The variable domain in full, completed from reference TRBV7-9 and TRBJ2-3, reads DTGVSQNPRHKITKRGQNVTFRCDPISEHNRLYWYRQTLGQGPEFLTYFQNEAQLEKSRLLSDRFSAERPKGSFSTLEIQRTEQGDSAMYLCASSLGLGSLLTDTQYFGPGTRLTVL.

The chain uses TRBV10-3 and TRBJ2-7; TRBD1 aligns across 9 bases. Germline CDR1 is ENHRY and CDR2 is SYGVKD. Losses at the gene ends were 8 bases for V and 4 bases for J; bases not matched to a gene: 6. This CDR3 has 13 residues. CDR3 sequence: CAISGTGIYEQYF. In nucleotides, the CDR3 is TGTGCCATCTCCGGGACAGGGATTTACGAGCAGTACTTC.

The genes are TRBV19 and TRBJ1-5; D not certain. Germline values: CDR1 LNHDA, CDR2 SQIVND (reference sequence). CDR3 size: 14 residues. The germline V and J ends were trimmed by 3 bases and 4 bases, with 10 bases remaining between them. The CDR3 DNA follows: TGTGCCAGTAGTATCAGAAGTTCTAATCAGCCCCAGCATTTT. It encodes CASSIRSSNQPQHF.